This TCR beta chain was documented in a study of blood T cell repertoires in COVID-19. About the research overall: Samples representing acute and convalescent COVID-19 were sourced from the United States, Italy and Spain. In each case, the material was cDNA or gDNA derived from T cells, B-cell-depleted T cells, or PBMCs.

CDR1 is LGHDT, CDR2 YNNKEL, per germline (reference sequence). J gave up 3 bases and V 0 bases, and 14 bases lay outside the gene matches. The CDR3 consists of 19 residues. How the authors handled the data: Cell counts per sample came from amplifying reference gene primers. The protocol was immunoSEQ multiplex PCR, while the TCRdb copy is restricted to in-frame clones and leaves out a portion. V, J and clone size were drawn from that table, and D and trimming were deduced from the DNA. Among 200,000 to 250,000 clones, roughly 83% were seen once, and the ten largest hold just under 7.5%. The gene calls are TRBV3-1 (or the pseudogene TRBV3-2) and TRBJ2-1; 7 bases align to TRBD2. The TCR was taken from a woman in her forties or fifties with acute or convalescent COVID-19. The sequenced material came from peripheral blood. The CDR3 region has the DNA TGTGCCAGCAGCCAAGAAATCCTAGCGGCAACTAACCACTACAATGAGCAGTTCTTC. It encodes CASSQEILAATNHYNEQFF.